This note documents a single T cell receptor beta chain sequence. The data were obtained in a study of patients and donors after allogeneic stem cell transplantation. MiXCR was run by TCRdb on the RT-PCR reads, yielding one entry per CDR3 protein. The sample consists of a few hundred thousand distinct CDR3 sequences, around two fifths of them appearing once. The CDR3 is 14 amino acids. Trimming pared 2 bases from V and 4 bases from J, leaving 10 bases between. Germline assignment: CDR1 MNHEY and CDR2 SMNVEV (reference sequence). V gene TRBV27 combines with J gene TRBJ2-3; D might be TRBD1 (6 bases). This receptor was taken from a human donor who was either an allogeneic HSCT recipient or a stem cell or donor lymphocyte infusion donor (not recorded which). It is not recorded whose cells these are; they may come from a transplant donor. The sequenced material came from blood, either unsorted or a sorted T cell fraction (not recorded which). CDR3 sequence reads: CASSLLPGADTQYF. As DNA, the CDR3 is TGTGCCAGCAGTTTACTCCCAGGGGCAGATACGCAGTATTTT.